Given below is one T cell receptor beta chain in context. Its antigen is not known. Germline V gene lookup returns CDR1 SGHRS and CDR2 YFSETQ. The CDR3 spans 15 residues. This sample was included in a study of monozygotic twins with inflammatory bowel disease. The TCR libraries each used total RNA (roughly 4,000 ng per library). Template switching appended UMIs that held a 6-nucleotide sample barcode. TCRdb reprocessed the 5' RACE reads and keeps a single row for each CDR3 protein, giving no DNA. The specimen's table records around 450,000 distinct CDR3 sequences. Study-wide results and limits: IBD patients share fewer clonotypes with other people than healthy twins do, especially with disease activity. Neither one strong signal nor one clonotype associated with IBD was supported.

The gene calls are TRBV5-1 and TRBJ2-1; as DNA is missing, the TRBD2 call by TCRdb cannot be tested. Sequencing input: blood. The receptor's source is a human donor with ulcerative colitis or Crohn's disease, or a healthy co-twin of an affected twin (not recorded which). The CDR3: CASSLADSGGDEQFF.